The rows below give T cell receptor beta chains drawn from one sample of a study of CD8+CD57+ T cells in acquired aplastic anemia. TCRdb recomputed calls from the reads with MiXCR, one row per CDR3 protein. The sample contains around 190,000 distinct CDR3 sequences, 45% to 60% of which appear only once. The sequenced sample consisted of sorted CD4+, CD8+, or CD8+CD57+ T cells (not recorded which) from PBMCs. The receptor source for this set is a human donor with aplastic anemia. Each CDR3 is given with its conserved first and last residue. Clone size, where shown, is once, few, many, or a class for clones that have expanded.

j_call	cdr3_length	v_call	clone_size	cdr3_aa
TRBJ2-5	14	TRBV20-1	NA	CSARDAGGIETQYF
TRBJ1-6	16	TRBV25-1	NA	CASSEHMASVGAPLHF
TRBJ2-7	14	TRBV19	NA	CASTLTGGSYEQYF
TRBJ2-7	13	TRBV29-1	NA	CSVWTSGSTEQYF
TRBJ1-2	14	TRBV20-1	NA	CSARDGISNYGYTF
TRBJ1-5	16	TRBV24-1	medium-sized	CATSESSGQLNQPQHF
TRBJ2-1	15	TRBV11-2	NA	CASSLVQLANNEQFF
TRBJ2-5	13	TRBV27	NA	CASSHTSWETQYF
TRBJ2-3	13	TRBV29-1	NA	CSVGLGGADTQYF
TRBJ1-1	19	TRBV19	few	CASSPQRQDGLFMNTEAFF
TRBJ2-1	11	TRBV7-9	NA	CASRSNNEQFF
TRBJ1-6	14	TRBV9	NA	CASGTGGLGSPLHF
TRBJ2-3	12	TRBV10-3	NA	CAIGIATDTQYF
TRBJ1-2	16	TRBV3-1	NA	CASSQEANRGGYGYTF
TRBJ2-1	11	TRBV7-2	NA	CASGSRNEQFF
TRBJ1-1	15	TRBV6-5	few	CASSYSPQGTTEAFF
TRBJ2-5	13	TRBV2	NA	CASSWTGQETQYF
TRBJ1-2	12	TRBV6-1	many	CASKSENYGYTF
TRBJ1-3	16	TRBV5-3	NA	CASSDIRLRTGNTIYF
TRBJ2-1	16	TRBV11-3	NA	CASSRSGGPTGNEQFF
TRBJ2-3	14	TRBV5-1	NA	CASSFAGLADTQYF
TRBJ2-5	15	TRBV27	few	CASSFVETAKETQYF
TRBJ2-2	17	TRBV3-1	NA	CASKRSGGTLDTGELFF
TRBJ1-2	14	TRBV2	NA	CASSVKGQGRGYTF
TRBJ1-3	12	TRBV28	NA	CASRGSPNTIYF
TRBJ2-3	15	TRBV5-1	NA	CASSLPAGDTDTQYF
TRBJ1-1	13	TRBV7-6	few	CASSPSMNTEAFF
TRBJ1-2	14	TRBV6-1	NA	CASSGQGAGGGYTF
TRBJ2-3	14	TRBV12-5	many	CASGSRDSGNTQYF
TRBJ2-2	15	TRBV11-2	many	CASSRAGRYTGELFF
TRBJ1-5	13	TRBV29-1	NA	CSVAQGYNQPQHF
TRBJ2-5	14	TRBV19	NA	CASSVTGALETQYF
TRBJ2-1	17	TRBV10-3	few	CAIRGGTSGGSYNEQFF
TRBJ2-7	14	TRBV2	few	CASLWDRGSYEQYF
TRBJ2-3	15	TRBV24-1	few	CATSDAGGRPDTQYF
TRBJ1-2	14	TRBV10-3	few	CAITPLDRDYGYTF
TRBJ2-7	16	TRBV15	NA	CATSREGGSQGYEQYF
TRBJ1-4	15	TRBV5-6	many	CASSLGPLVGEKLFF
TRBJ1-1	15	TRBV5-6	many	CASSFVDRDNTEAFF